This T cell receptor beta chain emerged from a study of shared clonotypes between healthy human individuals. Study information: CD4 naive and memory got three plates each, CD8 naive two, CD8 memory one.

Assay: immunoSEQ multiplex PCR; the TCRdb copy retains only in-frame clones and omits some. The table includes a few million clones, around 93% detected once. CDR3 length: 14 residues. Germline-derived CDR1 and CDR2 are MNHEY and SVGAGI. The V end lost 0 bases, the J end lost 3 bases, and 8 bases lay between the germline ends. With respect to this clone: This sample includes further DNA sequences coding for the same CDR3.

CD8 cells regarded as naive lacked CD45RO, were positively chosen for CCR7, and omitted terminally differentiated effector memory CD45RA+ cells. The chain carries TRBV6-5 and TRBJ1-2, with D maybe TRBD1 (5 bases). Sequencing input: naive CD8+ T cells from PBMCs. This TCR derives from a young man in good health. Some clones in this sample may be carry-over from other donors' samples. The CDR3 reads CASSYSTGDYGYTF. The CDR3 DNA follows: TGTGCCAGCAGTTACTCAACGGGGGACTATGGCTACACCTTC.